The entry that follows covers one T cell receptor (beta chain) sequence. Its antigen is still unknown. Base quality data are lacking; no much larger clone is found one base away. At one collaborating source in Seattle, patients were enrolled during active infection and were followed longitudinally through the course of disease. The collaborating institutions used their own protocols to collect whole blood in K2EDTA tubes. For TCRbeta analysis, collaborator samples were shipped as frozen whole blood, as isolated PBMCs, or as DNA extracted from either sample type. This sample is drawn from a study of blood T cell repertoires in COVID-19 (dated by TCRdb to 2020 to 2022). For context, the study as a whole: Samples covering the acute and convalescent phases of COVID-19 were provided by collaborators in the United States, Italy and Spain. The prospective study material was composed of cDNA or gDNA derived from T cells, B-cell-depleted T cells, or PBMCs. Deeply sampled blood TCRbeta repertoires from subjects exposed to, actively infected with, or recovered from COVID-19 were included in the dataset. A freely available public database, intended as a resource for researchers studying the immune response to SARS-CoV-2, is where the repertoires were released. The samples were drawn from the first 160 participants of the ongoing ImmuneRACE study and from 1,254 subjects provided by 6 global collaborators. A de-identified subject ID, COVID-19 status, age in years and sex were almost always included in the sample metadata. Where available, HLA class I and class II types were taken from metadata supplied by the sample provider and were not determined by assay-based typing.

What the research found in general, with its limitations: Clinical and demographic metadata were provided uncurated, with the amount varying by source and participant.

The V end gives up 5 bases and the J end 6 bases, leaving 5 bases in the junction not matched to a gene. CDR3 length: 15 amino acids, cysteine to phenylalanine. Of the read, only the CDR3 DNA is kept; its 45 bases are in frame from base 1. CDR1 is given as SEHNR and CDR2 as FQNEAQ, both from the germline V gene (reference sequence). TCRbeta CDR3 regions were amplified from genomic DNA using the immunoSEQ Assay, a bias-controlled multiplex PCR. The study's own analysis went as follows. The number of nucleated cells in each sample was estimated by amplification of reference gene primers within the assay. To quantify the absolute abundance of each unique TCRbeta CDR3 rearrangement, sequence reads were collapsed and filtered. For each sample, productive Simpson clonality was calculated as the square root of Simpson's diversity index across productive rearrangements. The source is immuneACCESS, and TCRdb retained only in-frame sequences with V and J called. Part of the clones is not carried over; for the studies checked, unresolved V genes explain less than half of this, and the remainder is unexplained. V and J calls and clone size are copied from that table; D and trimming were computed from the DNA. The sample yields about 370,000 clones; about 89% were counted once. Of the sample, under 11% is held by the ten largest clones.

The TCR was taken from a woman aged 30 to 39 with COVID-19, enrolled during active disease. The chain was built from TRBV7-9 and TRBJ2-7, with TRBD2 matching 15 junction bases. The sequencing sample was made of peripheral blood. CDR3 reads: CASSPGTSGRSEQYF. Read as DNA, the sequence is TGTGCCAGCAGCCCCGGGACTAGCGGGAGGTCCGAGCAGTACTTC.